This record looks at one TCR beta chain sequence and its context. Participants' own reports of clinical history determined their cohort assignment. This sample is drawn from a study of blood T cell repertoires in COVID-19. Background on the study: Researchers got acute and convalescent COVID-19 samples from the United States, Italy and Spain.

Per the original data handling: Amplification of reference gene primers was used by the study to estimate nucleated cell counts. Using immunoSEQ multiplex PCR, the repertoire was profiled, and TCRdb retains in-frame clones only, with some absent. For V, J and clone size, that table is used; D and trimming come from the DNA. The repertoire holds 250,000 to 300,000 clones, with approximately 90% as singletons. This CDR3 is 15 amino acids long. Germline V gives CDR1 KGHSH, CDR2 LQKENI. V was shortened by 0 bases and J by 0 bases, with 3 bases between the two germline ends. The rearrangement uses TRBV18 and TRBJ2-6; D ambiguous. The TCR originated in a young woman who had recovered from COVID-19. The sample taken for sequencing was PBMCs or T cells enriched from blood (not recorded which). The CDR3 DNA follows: TGTGCCAGCTCACCACCGGCCTCTGGGGCCAACGTCCTGACTTTC. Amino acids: CASSPPASGANVLTF.